This T cell receptor beta chain stems from a study of technical replicates of blood from a few donors. Clones were read by immunoSEQ multiplex PCR, and TCRdb kept only the in-frame ones, dropping some. The data show about 100,000 clones, with approximately 96% seen just once and 0.2% to 0.25% held by the top ten. This clone was observed a single time. This CDR3 is built from 10 residues. Trimming left V 3 bases short and J 5 bases short, with 5 bases between. Per germline, CDR1 DFQATT and CDR2 SNEGSKA (reference sequence). The V call is TRBV20-1, the J call TRBJ2-7, with D hard to call. Sequenced input: T cells isolated from PBMCs. The sequence derives from a human donor in good health. The CDR3 bases are TGCAGTGCTAGCGAGAACGAGCAGTACTTC. This translates into CSASENEQYF.